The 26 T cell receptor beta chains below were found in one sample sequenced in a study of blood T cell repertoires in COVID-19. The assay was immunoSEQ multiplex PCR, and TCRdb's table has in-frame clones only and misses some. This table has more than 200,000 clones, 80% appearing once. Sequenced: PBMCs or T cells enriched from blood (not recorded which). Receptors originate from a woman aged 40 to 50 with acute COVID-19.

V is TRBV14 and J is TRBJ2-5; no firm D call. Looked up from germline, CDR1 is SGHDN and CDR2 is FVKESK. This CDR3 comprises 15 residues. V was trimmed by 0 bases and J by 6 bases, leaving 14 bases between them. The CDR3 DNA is TGTGCCAGCAGCCAAGATTACAGACCCGCCCAGACCCAGTACTTC. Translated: CASSQDYRPAQTQYF.

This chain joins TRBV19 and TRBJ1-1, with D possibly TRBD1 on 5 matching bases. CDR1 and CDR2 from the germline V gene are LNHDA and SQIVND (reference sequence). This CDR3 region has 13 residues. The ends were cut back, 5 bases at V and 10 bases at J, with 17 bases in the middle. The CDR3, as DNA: TGTGCCAGTAGTCCCGAAAACGGGGGGGGAGCTTTCTTT. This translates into CASSPENGGGAFF.

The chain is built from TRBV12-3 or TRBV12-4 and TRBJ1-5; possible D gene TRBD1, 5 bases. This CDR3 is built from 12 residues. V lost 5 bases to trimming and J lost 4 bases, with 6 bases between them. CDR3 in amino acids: CASSPGNQPQHF. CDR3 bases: TGTGCCAGCAGTCCAGGGAATCAGCCCCAGCATTTT.

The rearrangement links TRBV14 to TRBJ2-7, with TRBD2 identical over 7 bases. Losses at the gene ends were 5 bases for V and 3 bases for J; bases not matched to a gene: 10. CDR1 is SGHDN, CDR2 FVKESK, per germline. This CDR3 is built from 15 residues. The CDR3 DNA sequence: TGTGCCAGCAGCTCCAACCGGGACTACATCTACGAGCAGTACTTC. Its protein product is CASSSNRDYIYEQYF.

Here the CDR3 reads CASSWRDRLEAFF. The CDR3 DNA is TGCGCCAGCAGCTGGAGAGACAGGCTTGAAGCTTTCTTT. V is TRBV5-1 and J is TRBJ1-1; D is perhaps TRBD1 (6 bases). The CDR3 is 13 residues long. Germline loops: CDR1 SGHRS, CDR2 YFSETQ. Trimming removed 3 bases at V and 7 bases at J, with 13 bases between. The full variable domain, with the rest looked up from reference TRBV5-1 and TRBJ1-1, is KAGVTQTPRYLIKTRGQQVTLSCSPISGHRSVSWYQQTPGQGLQFLFEYFSETQRNKGNFPGRFSGRQFSNSRSEMNVSTLELGDSALYLCASSWRDRLEAFFGQGTRLTVV.

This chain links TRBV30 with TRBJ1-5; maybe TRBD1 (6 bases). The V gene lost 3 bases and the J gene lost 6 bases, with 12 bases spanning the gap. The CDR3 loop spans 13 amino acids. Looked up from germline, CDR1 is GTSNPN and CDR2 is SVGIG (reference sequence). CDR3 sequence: CAWSQQGVQPQHF. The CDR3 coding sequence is TGTGCCTGGAGCCAACAGGGCGTTCAGCCCCAGCATTTT.

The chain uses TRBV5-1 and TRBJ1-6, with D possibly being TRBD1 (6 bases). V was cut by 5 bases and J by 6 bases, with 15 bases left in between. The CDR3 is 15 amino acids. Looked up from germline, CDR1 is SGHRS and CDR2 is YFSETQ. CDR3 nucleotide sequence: TGCGCCAGCAGGCCCCGGGACACCCGTAATTCACCCCTCCACTTT. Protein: CASRPRDTRNSPLHF.

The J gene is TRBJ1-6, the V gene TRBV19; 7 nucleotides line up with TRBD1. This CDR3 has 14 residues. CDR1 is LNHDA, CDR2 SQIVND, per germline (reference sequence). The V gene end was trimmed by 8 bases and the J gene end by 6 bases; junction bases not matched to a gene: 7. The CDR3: CASAQGMGNSPLHF. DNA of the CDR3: TGTGCCAGTGCACAGGGGATGGGTAATTCACCCCTCCACTTT.

The CDR3 DNA sequence: TGTGCCAGCAGCGGAGGACTAGCGGGCCTCGGAGGGGCCAACGTCCTGACTTTC. Protein product: CASSGGLAGLGGANVLTF. This sequence joins TRBV9 and TRBJ2-6, with 11 bases identical to TRBD2. The CDR3 spans 18 residues. V lost 3 bases and J lost 4; bases outside the gene matches: 9. From germline, CDR1 is SGDLS and CDR2 YYNGEE.

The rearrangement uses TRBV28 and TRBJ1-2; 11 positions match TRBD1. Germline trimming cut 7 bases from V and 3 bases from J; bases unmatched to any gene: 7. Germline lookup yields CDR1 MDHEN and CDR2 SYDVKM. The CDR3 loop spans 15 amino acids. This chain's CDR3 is CASTSPGQGDYGYTF. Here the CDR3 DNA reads TGTGCCAGCACCTCCCCGGGACAGGGGGACTATGGCTACACCTTC.

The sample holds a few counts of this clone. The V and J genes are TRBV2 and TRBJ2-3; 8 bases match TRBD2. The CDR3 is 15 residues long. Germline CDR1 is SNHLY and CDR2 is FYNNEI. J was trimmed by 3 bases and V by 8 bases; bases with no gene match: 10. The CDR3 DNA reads TGTGCCAGCCCCGCCGAGCGGGAGAATACAGATACGCAGTATTTT. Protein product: CASPAERENTDTQYF.

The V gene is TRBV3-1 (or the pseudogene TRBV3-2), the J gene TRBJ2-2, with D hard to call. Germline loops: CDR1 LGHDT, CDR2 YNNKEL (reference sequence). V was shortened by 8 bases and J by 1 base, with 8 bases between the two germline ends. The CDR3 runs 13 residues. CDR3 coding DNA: TGTGCCAGCGGGCCGATGAACACCGGGGAGCTGTTTTTT. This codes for CASGPMNTGELFF.

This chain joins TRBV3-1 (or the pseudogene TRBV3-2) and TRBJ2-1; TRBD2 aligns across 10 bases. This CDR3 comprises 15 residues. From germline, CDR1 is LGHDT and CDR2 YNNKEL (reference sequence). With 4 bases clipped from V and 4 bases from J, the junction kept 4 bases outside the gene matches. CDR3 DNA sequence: TGTGCCAGCAGCCGCCTAGCGGGGGCTTACAATGAGCAGTTCTTC. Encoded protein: CASSRLAGAYNEQFF.

CDR3 coding DNA: TGTGCCATCAGTGGGGTGGACAGGGGGCTAAATGAAGCTTTCTTT. This gives the protein CAISGVDRGLNEAFF. The chain carries TRBV10-3 and TRBJ1-1, with TRBD1 matching 11 bases. The V and J ends lost 4 bases and 7 bases, in that order; junction bases with no gene match: 8. The CDR3 spans 15 residues. From germline, CDR1 is ENHRY and CDR2 SYGVKD.

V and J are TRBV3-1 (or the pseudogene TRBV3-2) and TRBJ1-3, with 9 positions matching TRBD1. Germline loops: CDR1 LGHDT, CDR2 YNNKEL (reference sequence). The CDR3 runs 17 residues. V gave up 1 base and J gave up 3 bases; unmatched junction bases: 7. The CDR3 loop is CASSQGADRGFGNTIYF. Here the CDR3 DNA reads TGTGCCAGCAGCCAAGGGGCCGACAGGGGGTTTGGAAACACCATATATTTT.

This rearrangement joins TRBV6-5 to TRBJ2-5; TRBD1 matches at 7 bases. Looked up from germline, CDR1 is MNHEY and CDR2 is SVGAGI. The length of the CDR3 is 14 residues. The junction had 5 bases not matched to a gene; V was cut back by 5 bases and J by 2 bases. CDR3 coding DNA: TGTGCCAGCAGTCAGGGGACAGTTCAAGAGACCCAGTACTTC. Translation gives CASSQGTVQETQYF.

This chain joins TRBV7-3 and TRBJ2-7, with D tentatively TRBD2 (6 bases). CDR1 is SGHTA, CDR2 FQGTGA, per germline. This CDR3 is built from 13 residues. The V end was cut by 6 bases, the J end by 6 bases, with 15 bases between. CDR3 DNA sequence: TGTGCCAGCAGTAATTATTCCGGGGGCGAGCAGTACTTC. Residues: CASSNYSGGEQYF.

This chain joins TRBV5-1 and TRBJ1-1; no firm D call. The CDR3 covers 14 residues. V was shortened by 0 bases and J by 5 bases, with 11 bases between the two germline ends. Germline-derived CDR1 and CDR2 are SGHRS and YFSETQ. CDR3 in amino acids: CASSLGGSKTEAFF. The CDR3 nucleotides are TGCGCCAGCAGCTTGGGAGGTTCGAAAACTGAAGCTTTCTTT.

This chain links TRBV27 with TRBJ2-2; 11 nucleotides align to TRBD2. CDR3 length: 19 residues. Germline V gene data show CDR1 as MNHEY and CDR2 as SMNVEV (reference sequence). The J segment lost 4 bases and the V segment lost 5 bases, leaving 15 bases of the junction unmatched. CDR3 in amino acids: CASSPTTSGGPRVTGELFF. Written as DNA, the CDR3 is TGTGCCAGCAGTCCCACAACTAGCGGGGGTCCCCGGGTCACCGGGGAGCTGTTTTTT.

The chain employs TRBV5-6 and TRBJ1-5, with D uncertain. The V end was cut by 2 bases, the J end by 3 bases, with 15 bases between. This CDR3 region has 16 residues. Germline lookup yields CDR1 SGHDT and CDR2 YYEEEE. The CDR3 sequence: CASSFRQVEPNQPQHF. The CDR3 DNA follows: TGTGCCAGCAGCTTCAGGCAGGTGGAACCCAATCAGCCCCAGCATTTT.

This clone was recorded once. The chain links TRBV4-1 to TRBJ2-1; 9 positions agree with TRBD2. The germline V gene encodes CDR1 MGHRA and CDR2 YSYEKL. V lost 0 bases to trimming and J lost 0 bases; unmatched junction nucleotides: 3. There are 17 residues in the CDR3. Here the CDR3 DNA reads TGCGCCAGCAGCCAAGAGAGCGGGGGGAGCTCCTACAATGAGCAGTTCTTC. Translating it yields CASSQESGGSSYNEQFF.

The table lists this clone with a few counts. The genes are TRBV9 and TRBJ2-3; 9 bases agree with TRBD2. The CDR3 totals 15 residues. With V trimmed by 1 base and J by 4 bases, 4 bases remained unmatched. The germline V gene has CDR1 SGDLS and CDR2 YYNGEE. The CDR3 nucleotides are TGTGCCAGCAGCGTACGGACTAGCGTCGCAGATACGCAGTATTTT. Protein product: CASSVRTSVADTQYF.

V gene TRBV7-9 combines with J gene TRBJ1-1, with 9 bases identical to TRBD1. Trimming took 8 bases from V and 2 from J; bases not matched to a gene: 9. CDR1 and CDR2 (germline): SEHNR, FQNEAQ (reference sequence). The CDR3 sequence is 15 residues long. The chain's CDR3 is CASGLTTGGNTEAFF. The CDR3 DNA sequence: TGTGCCAGCGGACTGACGACAGGGGGAAACACTGAAGCTTTCTTT.

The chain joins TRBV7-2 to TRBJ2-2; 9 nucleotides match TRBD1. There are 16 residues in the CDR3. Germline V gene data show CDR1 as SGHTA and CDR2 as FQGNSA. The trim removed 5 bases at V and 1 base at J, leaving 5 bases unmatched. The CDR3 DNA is TGTGCCAGCAGCCTAATGGGACAGGGGAACACCGGGGAGCTGTTTTTT. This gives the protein CASSLMGQGNTGELFF.

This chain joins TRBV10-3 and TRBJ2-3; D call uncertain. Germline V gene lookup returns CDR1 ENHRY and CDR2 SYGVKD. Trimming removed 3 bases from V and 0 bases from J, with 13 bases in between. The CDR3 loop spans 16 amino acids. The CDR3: CAISEKATKSTDTQYF. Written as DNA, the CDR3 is TGTGCCATCAGTGAAAAGGCGACAAAGAGCACAGATACGCAGTATTTT.

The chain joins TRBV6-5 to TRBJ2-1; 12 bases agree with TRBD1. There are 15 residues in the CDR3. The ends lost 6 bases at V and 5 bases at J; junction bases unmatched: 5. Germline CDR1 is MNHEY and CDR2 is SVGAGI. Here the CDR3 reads CASRPGQGADNEQFF. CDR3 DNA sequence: TGTGCCAGCAGGCCGGGACAGGGGGCCGACAATGAGCAGTTCTTC.